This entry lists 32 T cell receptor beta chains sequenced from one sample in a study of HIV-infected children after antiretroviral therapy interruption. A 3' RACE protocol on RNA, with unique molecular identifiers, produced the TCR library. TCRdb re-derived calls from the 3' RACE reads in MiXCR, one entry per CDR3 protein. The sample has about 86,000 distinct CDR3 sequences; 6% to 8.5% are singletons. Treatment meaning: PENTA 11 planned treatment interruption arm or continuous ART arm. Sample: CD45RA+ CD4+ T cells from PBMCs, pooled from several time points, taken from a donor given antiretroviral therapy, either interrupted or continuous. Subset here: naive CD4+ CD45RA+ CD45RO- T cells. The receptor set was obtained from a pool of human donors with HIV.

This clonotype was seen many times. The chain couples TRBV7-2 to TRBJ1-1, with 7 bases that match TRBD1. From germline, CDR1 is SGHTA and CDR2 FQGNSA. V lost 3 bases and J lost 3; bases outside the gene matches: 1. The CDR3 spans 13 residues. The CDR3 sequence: CASSFDRDTEAFF. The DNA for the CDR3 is TGTGCCAGCAGCTTCGACAGGGACACTGAAGCTTTCTTT.

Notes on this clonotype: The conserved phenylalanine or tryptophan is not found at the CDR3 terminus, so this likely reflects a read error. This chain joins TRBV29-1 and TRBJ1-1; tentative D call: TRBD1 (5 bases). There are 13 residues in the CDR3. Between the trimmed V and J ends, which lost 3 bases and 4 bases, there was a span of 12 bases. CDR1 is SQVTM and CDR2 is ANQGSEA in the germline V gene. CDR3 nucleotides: TGCAGCGTTGACGCAGGGTTGGGCACTGAAGCTTTCCTT. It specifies CSVDAGLGTEAFL.

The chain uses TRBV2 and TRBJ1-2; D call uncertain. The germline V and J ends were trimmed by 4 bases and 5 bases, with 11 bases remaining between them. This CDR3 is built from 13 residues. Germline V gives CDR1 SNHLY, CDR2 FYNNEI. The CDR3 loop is CASSGGRTYGYTF. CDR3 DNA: TGTGCCAGCAGTGGGGGTCGGACGTATGGCTACACCTTC.

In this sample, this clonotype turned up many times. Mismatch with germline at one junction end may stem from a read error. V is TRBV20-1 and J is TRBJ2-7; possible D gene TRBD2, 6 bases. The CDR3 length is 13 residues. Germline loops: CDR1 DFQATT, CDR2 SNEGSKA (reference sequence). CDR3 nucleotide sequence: TGCAGCGCTAGACGGGTCGGGGGTTTGGAGCAGTACTTC. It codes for CSARRVGGLEQYF.

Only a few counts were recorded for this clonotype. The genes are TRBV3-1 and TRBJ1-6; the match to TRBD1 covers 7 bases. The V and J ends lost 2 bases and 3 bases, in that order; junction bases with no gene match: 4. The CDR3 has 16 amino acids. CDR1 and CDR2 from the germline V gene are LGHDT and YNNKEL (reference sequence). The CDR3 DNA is TGTGCCAGCAGCCAATCAGGGGGAGGCTATAATTCACCCCTCCACTTT. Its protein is CASSQSGGGYNSPLHF.

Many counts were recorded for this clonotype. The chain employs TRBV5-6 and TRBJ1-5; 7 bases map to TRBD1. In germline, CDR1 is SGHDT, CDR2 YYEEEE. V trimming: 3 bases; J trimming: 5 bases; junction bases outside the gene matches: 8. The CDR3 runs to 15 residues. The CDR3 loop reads CASSSLAGGDQPQHF. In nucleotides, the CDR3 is TGTGCCAGCAGCTCCCTAGCAGGGGGGGATCAGCCCCAGCATTTT.

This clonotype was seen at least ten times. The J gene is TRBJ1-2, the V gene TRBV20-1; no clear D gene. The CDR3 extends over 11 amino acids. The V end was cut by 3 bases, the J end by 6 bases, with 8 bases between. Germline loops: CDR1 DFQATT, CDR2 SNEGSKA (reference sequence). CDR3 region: CSASAGNGYTF. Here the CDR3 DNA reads TGCAGTGCTAGTGCCGGGAATGGCTACACCTTC.

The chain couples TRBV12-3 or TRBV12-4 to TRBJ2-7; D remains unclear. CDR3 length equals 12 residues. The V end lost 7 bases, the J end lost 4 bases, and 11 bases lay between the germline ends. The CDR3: CASTTGRYEQYF. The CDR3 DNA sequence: TGTGCCAGCACCACCGGAAGGTACGAGCAGTACTTC.

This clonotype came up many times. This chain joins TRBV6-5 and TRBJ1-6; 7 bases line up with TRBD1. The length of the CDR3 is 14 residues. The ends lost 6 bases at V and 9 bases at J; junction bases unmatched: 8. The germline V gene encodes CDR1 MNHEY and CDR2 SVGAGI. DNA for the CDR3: TGTGCCAGCAGAGCGACAGGGAATGGTTCACCCCTCCACTTT. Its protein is CASRATGNGSPLHF.

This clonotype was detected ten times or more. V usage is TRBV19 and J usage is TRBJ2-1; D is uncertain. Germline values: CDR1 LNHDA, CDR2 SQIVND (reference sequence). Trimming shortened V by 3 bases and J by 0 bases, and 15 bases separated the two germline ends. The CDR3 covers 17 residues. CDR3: CASSMWGSPSSYNEQFF. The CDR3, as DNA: TGTGCCAGTAGTATGTGGGGTAGCCCGTCCTCCTACAATGAGCAGTTCTTC.

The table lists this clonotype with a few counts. CDR3 protein: CSARTSPTGELFF. In DNA form, the CDR3 reads TGCAGTGCTAGAACTTCACCCACCGGGGAGCTGTTTTTT. V gene TRBV20-1 combines with J gene TRBJ2-2; D uncertain. This CDR3 comprises 13 residues. V was pared by 2 bases and J by 4 bases, with 8 bases between. Germline lookup yields CDR1 DFQATT and CDR2 SNEGSKA (reference sequence).

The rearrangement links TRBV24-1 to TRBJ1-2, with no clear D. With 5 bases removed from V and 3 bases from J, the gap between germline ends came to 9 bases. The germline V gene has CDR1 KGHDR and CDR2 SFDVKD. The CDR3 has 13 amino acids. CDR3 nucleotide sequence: TGTGCCACCAGTGGGGAGCCAGACTATGGCTACACCTTC. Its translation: CATSGEPDYGYTF.

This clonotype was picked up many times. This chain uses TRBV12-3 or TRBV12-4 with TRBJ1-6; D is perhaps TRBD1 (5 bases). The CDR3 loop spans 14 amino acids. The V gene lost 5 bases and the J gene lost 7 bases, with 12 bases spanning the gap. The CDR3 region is CASSPSWGNSPLHF. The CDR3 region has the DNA TGTGCCAGCAGTCCGAGTTGGGGGAATTCACCCCTCCACTTT.

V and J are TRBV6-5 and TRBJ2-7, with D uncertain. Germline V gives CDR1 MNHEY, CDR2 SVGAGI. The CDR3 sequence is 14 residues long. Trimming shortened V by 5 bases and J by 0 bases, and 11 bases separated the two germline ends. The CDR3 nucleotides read TGTGCCAGCAGTGAGAGTCCCTACTCCTACGAGCAGTACTTC. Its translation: CASSESPYSYEQYF.

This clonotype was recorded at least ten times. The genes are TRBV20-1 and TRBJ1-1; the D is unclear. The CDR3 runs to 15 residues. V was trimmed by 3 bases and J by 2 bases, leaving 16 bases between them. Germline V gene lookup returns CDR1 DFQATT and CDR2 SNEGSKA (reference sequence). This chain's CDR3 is CSASPTVGLNTEAFF. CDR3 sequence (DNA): TGCAGTGCTAGCCCTACAGTCGGGTTAAACACTGAAGCTTTCTTT.

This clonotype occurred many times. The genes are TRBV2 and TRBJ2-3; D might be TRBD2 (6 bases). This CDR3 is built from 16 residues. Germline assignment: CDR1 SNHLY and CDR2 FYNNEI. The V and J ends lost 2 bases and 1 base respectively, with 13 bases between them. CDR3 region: CASSEFGGPRTDTQYF. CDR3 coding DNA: TGTGCCAGCAGTGAATTTGGAGGGCCCCGCACAGATACGCAGTATTTT.

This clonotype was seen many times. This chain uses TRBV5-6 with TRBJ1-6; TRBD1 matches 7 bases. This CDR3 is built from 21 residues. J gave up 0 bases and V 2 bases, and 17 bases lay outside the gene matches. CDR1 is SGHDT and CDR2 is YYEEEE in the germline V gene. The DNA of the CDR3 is TGTGCCAGCAGCTTTTTTTCGGGGACAGTGTCGCAGAGCTCCTATAATTCACCCCTCCACTTT. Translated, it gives CASSFFSGTVSQSSYNSPLHF.

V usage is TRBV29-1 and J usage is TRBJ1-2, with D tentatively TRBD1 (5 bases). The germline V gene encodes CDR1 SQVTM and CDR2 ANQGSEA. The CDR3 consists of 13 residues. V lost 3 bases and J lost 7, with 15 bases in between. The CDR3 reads CSVERGAVGGYTF. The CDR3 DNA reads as TGCAGCGTTGAGCGGGGCGCGGTTGGTGGCTACACCTTC.

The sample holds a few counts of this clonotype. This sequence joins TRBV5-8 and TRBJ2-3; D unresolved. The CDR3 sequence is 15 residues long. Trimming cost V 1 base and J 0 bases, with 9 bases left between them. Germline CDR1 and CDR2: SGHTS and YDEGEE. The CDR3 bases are TGTGCCAGCAGCTTGCTAGGGTCTAGCACAGATACGCAGTATTTT. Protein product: CASSLLGSSTDTQYF.

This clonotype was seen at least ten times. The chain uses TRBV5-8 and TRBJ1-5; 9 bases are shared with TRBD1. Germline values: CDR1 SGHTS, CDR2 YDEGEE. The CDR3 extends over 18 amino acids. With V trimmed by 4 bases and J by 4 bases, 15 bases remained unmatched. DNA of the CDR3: TGTGCCAGCAGCCTGGGACAGGGCAGCAATACACCAAATCAGCCCCAGCATTTT. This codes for CASSLGQGSNTPNQPQHF. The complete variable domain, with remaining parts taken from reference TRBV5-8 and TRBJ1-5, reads EAGVTQSPTHLIKTRGQQATLRCSPISGHTSVYWYQQALGLGLQFLLWYDEGEERNRGNFPPRFSGRQFPNYSSELNVNALELEDSALYLCASSLGQGSNTPNQPQHFGDGTRLSIL.

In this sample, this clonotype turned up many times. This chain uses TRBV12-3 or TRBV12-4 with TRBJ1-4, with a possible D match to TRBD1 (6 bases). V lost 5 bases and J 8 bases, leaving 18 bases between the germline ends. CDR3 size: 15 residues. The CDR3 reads CASSPLTGYREKLFF. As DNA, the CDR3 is TGTGCCAGCAGTCCGCTCACAGGGTACCGAGAAAAACTGTTTTTT.

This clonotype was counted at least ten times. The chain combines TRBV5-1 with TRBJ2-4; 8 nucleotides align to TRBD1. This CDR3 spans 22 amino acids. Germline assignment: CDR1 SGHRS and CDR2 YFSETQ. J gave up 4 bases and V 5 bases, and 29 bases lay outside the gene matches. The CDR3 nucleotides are TGCGCCAGCAGAAGGACAGGGAGCTCCCCGGGGCCGGCCCACGGGGCAAAAAACATTCAGTACTTC. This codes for CASRRTGSSPGPAHGAKNIQYF.

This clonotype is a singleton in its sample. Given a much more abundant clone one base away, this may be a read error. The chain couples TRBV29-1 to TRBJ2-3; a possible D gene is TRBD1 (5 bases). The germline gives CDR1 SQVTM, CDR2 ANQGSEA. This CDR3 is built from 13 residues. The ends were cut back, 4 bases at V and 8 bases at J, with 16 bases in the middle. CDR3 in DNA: TGCAGCGTTGGGGGCCGGGCCTCTGGTACGCAGTATTTT. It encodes CSVGGRASGTQYF.

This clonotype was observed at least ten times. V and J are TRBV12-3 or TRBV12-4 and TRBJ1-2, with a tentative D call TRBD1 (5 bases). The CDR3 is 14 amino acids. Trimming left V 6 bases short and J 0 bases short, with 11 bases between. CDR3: CASSPGASNYGYTF. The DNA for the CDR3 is TGTGCCAGCAGCCCCGGGGCGTCTAACTATGGCTACACCTTC.

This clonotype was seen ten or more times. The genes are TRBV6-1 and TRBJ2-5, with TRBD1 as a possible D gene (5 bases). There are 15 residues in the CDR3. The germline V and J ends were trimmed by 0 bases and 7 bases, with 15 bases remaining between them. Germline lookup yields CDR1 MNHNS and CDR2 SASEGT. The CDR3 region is CASSEAIQGRGTQYF. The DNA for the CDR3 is TGTGCCAGCAGTGAAGCGATCCAGGGCCGCGGGACCCAGTACTTC.

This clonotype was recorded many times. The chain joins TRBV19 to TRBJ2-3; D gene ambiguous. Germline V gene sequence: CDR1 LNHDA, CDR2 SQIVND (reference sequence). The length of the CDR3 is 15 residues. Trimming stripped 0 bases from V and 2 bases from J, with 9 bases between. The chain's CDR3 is CASSIDLGSTDTQYF. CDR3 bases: TGTGCCAGTAGTATAGATCTCGGGTCCACAGATACGCAGTATTTT.

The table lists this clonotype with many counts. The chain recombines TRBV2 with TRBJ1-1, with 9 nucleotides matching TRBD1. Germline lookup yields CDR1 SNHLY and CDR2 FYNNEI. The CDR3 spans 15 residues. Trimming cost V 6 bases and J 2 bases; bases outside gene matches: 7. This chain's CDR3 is CASRKITGGNTEAFF. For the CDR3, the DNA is TGTGCCAGCAGGAAAATAACAGGGGGCAACACTGAAGCTTTCTTT. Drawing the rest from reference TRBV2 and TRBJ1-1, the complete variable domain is EPEVTQTPSHQVTQMGQEVILRCVPISNHLYFYWYRQILGQKVEFLVSFYNNEISEKSEIFDDQFSVERPDGSNFTLKIRSTKLEDSAMYFCASRKITGGNTEAFFGQGTRLTVV.

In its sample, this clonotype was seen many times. This chain's CDR3 is CAISGLRVYEQYF. The CDR3 DNA sequence: TGTGCCATCAGTGGACTTAGGGTTTACGAGCAGTACTTC. The chain carries TRBV10-3 and TRBJ2-7, with D unresolved. Germline V gene data show CDR1 as ENHRY and CDR2 as SYGVKD. This CDR3 contains 13 residues. V was trimmed by 4 bases and J by 4 bases, leaving 11 bases between them.

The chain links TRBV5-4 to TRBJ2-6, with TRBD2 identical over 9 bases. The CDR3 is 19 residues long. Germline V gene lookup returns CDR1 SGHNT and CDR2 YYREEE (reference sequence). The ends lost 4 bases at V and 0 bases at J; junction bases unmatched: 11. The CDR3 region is CASSPATFSGSSGANVLTF. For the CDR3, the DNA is TGTGCCAGCAGCCCAGCCACGTTTAGCGGGAGCTCTGGGGCCAACGTCCTGACTTTC.

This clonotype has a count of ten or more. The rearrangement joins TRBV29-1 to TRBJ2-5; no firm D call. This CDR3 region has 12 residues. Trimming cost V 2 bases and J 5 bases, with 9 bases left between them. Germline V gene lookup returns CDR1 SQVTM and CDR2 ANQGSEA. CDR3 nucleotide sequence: TGCAGCGTTGAACAGGACCGGGAGACCCAGTACTTC. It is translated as CSVEQDRETQYF.

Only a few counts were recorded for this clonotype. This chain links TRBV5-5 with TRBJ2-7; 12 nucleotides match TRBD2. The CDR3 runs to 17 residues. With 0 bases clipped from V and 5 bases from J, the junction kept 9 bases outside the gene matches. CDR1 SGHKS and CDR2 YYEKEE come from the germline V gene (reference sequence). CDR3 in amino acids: CASSLAPLAGGLDEQYF. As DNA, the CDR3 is TGTGCCAGCAGCTTGGCTCCTCTAGCGGGGGGGCTCGACGAGCAGTACTTC.

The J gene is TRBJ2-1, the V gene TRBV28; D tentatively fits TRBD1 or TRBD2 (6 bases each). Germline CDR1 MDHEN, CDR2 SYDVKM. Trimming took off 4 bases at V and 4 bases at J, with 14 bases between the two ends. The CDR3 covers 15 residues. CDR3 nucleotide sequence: TGTGCCAGCAGTTCGACGGGGGCCCAGTACAATGAGCAGTTCTTC. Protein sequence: CASSSTGAQYNEQFF.